This T cell receptor beta chain stems from a study of cytomegalovirus exposure and HLA in healthy donors. Points from the study as a whole: A classifier reportedly called cytomegalovirus status with high sensitivity and specificity. According to a later analysis, TCR clusters from the first cohort tended to co-occur in the roughly 130 validation repertoires. TCR beta chains numbering approximately 150 were designated cytomegalovirus-associated.

A word on this clone: The antigen is not known.

This CDR3 region has 15 residues. V lost 4 bases to trimming and J lost 8 bases; unmatched junction nucleotides: 10. Germline assignment: CDR1 MGHRA and CDR2 YSYEKL. The method was immunoSEQ multiplex PCR; TCRdb's version includes in-frame clones alone and lacks a portion of them. The sample consists of 150,000 to 180,000 clones, more than 70% of them appearing once. The donors were part of the validation cohort of 100 to 150 subjects. That cohort was separate from the first cohort, which comprised some 670 subjects. The chain uses TRBV4-1 and TRBJ1-4, with TRBD1 identical over 7 bases. The sequence came from a human donor in good health. Source material: PBMCs. In DNA, the CDR3 is TGCGCCAGCAGCCCCCGACAGGGAGTCTCCGAAAAACTGTTTTTT. The encoded protein is CASSPRQGVSEKLFF.